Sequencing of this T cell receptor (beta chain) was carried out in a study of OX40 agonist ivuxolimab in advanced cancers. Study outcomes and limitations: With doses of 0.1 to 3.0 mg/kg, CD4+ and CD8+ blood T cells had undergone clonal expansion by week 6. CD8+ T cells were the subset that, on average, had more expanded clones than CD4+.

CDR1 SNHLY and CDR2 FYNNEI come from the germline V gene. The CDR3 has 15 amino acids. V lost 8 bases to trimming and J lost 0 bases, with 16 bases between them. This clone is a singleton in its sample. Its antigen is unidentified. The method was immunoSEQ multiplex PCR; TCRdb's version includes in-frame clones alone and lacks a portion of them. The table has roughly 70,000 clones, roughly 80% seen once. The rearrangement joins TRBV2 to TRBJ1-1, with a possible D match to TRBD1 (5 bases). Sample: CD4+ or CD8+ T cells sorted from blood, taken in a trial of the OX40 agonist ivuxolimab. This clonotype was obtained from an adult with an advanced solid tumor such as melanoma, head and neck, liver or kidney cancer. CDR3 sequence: CASAPRGTMNTEAFF. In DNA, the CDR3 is TGTGCCAGCGCGCCAAGGGGAACAATGAACACTGAAGCTTTCTTT.